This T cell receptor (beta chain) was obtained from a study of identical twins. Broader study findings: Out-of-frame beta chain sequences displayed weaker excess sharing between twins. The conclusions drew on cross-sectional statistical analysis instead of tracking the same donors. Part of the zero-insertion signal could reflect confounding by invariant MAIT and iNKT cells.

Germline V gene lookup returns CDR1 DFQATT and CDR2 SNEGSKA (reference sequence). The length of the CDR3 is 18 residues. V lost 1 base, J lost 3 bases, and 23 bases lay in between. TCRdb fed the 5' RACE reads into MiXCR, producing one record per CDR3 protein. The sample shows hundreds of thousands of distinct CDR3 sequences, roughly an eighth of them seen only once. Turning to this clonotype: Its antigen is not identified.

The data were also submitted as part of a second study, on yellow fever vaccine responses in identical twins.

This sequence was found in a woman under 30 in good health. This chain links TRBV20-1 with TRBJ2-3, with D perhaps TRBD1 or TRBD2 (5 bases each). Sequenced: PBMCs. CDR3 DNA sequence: TGCAGTGCTAGAGTTTCGTCAGGGCGGGCACCAAGGACAGATACGCAGTATTTT. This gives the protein CSARVSSGRAPRTDTQYF.